A single sample gave rise to the 14 T cell receptor beta chains below, sequenced in a study of tumor-infiltrating lymphocytes in localized non-small cell lung cancer (dated by TCRdb to about 2021). Receptors were amplified or captured by the immunoSEQ multiplex PCR assay. TCRdb provides this immuneACCESS table in a form limited to in-frame rearrangements. Some clones are lacking; in checked studies, under half of them reflect an unresolved V gene, and why the rest are absent is not known. The sample table contains 12,000 or so clones; only one count was recorded for about 75% of them. The ten largest clonotypes hold about a sixth of the sample. Material: uninvolved lung tissue not adjacent to the tumor. The receptors shown here come from a human donor with non-small cell lung cancer.

This clone occurred a few times. This rearrangement joins TRBV5-1 to TRBJ1-5; D perhaps matches TRBD1 (6 bases). The V end lost 4 bases, the J end lost 5 bases, and 19 bases lay between the germline ends. CDR3 length: 16 residues. Germline V gene data show CDR1 as SGHRS and CDR2 as YFSETQ. In nucleotides, the CDR3 is TGCGCCAGCAGCCCTTTGCCTGGGGGCGACGATCAGCCCCAGCATTTT. Translation: CASSPLPGGDDQPQHF.

The rearrangement links TRBV11-1 to TRBJ2-2; D gene ambiguous. The V and J ends lost 4 bases and 6 bases respectively, with 12 bases between them. The germline V gene encodes CDR1 SGHAT and CDR2 FQDESV (reference sequence). The CDR3 runs to 14 residues. CDR3 sequence (DNA): TGTGCCAGCAGCTGGGTAGGGATGGCCGGGGAGCTGTTTTTT. Its translation is CASSWVGMAGELFF. The full variable domain, its missing parts supplied by reference TRBV11-1 and TRBJ2-2, is EAEVAQSPRYKITEKSQAVAFWCDPISGHATLYWYRQILGQGPELLVQFQDESVVDDSQLPKDRFSAERLKGVDSTLKIQPAELGDSAMYLCASSWVGMAGELFFGEGSRLTVL.

This chain uses TRBV16 with TRBJ1-2; D unclear. The CDR3 sequence is 13 residues long. The germline V gene encodes CDR1 KGHSY and CDR2 FQNENV. Trimming stripped 2 bases from V and 1 base from J, with 5 bases between. CDR3 sequence (DNA): TGTGCCAGCAGCCAAGGCAGTAACTATGGCTACACCTTC. Its translation: CASSQGSNYGYTF.

This chain uses TRBV5-1 with TRBJ2-1; unclear D gene. Germline-derived CDR1 and CDR2 are SGHRS and YFSETQ. The CDR3 sequence is 13 residues long. V dropped 0 bases and J dropped 5 bases, with 6 bases sitting between them. The chain's CDR3 is CASSLGLHNEQFF. The CDR3 DNA reads TGCGCCAGCAGCTTGGGACTTCACAATGAGCAGTTCTTC.

In this sample, this clone turned up once. The chain couples TRBV29-1 to TRBJ2-3; D may be TRBD2 (5 bases). Trimming left V 7 bases short and J 2 bases short, with 7 bases between. The CDR3 is made up of 11 amino acids. CDR1 SQVTM and CDR2 ANQGSEA come from the germline V gene. The CDR3 DNA reads as TGCAGCGCTAGCCCCACAGATACGCAGTATTTT. It codes for CSASPTDTQYF.

The chain is built from TRBV10-3 and TRBJ2-5; D may be TRBD2 (5 bases). The CDR3 covers 14 residues. CDR1 is ENHRY and CDR2 is SYGVKD in the germline V gene. V lost 0 bases and J lost 1, with 6 bases in between. CDR3 bases: TGTGCCATCAGTGAGTCGGCGGGCCAAGAGACCCAGTACTTC. It yields the protein CAISESAGQETQYF.

V gene TRBV28 combines with J gene TRBJ1-1; TRBD1 is a possible D gene (5 bases). The germline V and J ends were trimmed by 3 bases and 1 base, with 9 bases remaining between them. CDR3 length: 14 amino acids. Germline V gives CDR1 MDHEN, CDR2 SYDVKM. The CDR3, as DNA: TGTGCCAGCAGTTTTGGAGGGGAGAACACTGAAGCTTTCTTT. Protein product: CASSFGGENTEAFF.

The chain uses TRBV7-9 and TRBJ1-2; D is undetermined. The V end lost 1 base, the J end lost 7 bases, and 13 bases lay between the germline ends. The CDR3 is 14 amino acids. Germline loops: CDR1 SEHNR, CDR2 FQNEAQ (reference sequence). In DNA form, the CDR3 reads TGTGCCAGCAGCTTAGGGGCTATTAAGAGTGGCTACACCTTC. It translates to CASSLGAIKSGYTF.

This sequence joins TRBV19 and TRBJ1-4, with D perhaps matching TRBD1 (5 bases). V was cut by 6 bases and J by 4 bases, with 15 bases left in between. CDR1 LNHDA and CDR2 SQIVND come from the germline V gene (reference sequence). This CDR3 has 15 amino acids. For the CDR3, the DNA is TGTGCCAGTAGCCGAACAGGTTCCAATAATGAAAAACTGTTTTTT. Translating it yields CASSRTGSNNEKLFF.

The chain recombines TRBV5-1 with TRBJ2-7; possibly TRBD2 for D (7 bases). There are 16 residues in the CDR3. Germline values: CDR1 SGHRS, CDR2 YFSETQ. V was trimmed by 2 bases and J by 3 bases, leaving 18 bases between them. As DNA, the CDR3 is TGCGCCAGCAGCTTACCGAGGGGGGGAGGGGGCTACGAGCAGTACTTC. Translation gives CASSLPRGGGGYEQYF.

This clone is medium-sized within its sample. V and J are TRBV30 and TRBJ1-1; D gene uncertain. CDR3 length: 11 amino acids. Germline V lookup: CDR1 GTSNPN, CDR2 SVGIG (reference sequence). Between the trimmed V and J ends, which lost 5 bases and 4 bases, there was a span of 8 bases. The CDR3 sequence is CAWDKGTEAFF. The DNA for the CDR3 is TGTGCCTGGGATAAGGGCACTGAAGCTTTCTTT. Filled out from reference TRBV30 and TRBJ1-1, the complete variable domain reads SQTIHQWPATLVQPVGSPLSLECTVEGTSNPNLYWYRQAAGRGLQLLFYSVGIGQISSEVPQNLSASRPQDRQFILSSKKLLLSDSGFYLCAWDKGTEAFFGQGTRLTVV.

The V gene is TRBV6-6, the J gene TRBJ2-5; D remains unclear. V lost 8 bases and J lost 5, with 15 bases in between. CDR3 length equals 13 residues. Germline CDR1 and CDR2: MNHNY and SVGAGI (reference sequence). The CDR3 protein is CASLRTLGETQYF. The CDR3 coding sequence is TGTGCCAGCCTCCGAACCCTAGGTGAGACCCAGTACTTC.

This chain uses TRBV5-4 with TRBJ1-1, with a tentative D call TRBD1 (6 bases). Trimming stripped 3 bases from V and 0 bases from J, with 12 bases between. Per germline, CDR1 SGHNT and CDR2 YYREEE (reference sequence). The CDR3 consists of 15 residues. Here the CDR3 reads CASSSGQKVNTEAFF. As DNA, the CDR3 is TGTGCCAGCAGCTCCGGACAGAAAGTGAACACTGAAGCTTTCTTT.

The CDR3 sequence is CASSSHLAGGPYEQYF. The CDR3 coding sequence is TGTGCCAGCAGCTCCCATCTAGCGGGAGGGCCATACGAGCAGTACTTC. The chain uses TRBV13 and TRBJ2-7; TRBD2 aligns across 12 bases. The V and J ends lost 4 bases and 4 bases, in that order; junction bases with no gene match: 8. Germline CDR1 reads PRHDT; CDR2 reads FYEKMQ (reference sequence). This CDR3 is built from 16 residues.